Listed below are T cell receptor beta chains from one sample, sequenced in a study of breast tumors, draining lymph nodes, adjacent tissues. TCRdb re-called the multiplex PCR reads with MiXCR, one entry per CDR3 protein. The profile covers around 130,000 distinct CDR3 sequences, with about 31% appearing a single time and around 2.3% taken by the ten largest. Sequenced input: axillary lymph node tissue. The receptors shown here come from a female donor with breast cancer. Some clones in this sample may be carry-over from other donors' samples. The CDR3 runs from the conserved cysteine through the conserved F or W. A D gene is named only where the DNA matches it firmly. The listing skips clone size in some rows; elsewhere it reads once, few, many or a size class.

V gene: TRBV6-6; clone size: many; J gene: TRBJ1-5; D gene: NA; CDR3 protein: CASRGGNSNQPQHF; CDR3 DNA: TGTGCCAGTAGAGGGGGGAATAGCAATCAGCCCCAGCATTTT
V gene: TRBV7-9; clone size: many; J gene: TRBJ2-1; D gene: NA; CDR3 protein: CASSLPGTSYNEQFF; CDR3 DNA: TGTGCCAGCAGCTTACCAGGGACCTCCTACAATGAGCAGTTCTTC
V gene: TRBV9; clone size: NA; J gene: TRBJ2-3; D gene: NA; CDR3 protein: CASSGDNTDTQYF; CDR3 DNA: TGTGCCAGCAGCGGGGACAACACAGATACGCAGTATTTT
V gene: TRBV7-9; clone size: NA; J gene: TRBJ1-1; D gene: NA; CDR3 protein: CASSLAGGRHTEAFF; CDR3 DNA: TGTGCCAGCAGCTTAGCGGGGGGGAGGCACACTGAAGCTTTCTTT
V gene: TRBV5-1; clone size: many; J gene: TRBJ2-5; D gene: NA; CDR3 protein: CASSLVRVQDTQYF; CDR3 DNA: TGCGCCAGCAGCTTGGTGCGAGTCCAAGACACCCAGTACTTC
V gene: TRBV5-6; clone size: many; J gene: TRBJ2-2; D gene: NA; CDR3 protein: CASSLQLHTGELFF; CDR3 DNA: TGTGCCAGCAGCTTGCAGTTGCATACCGGGGAGCTGTTTTTT
V gene: TRBV5-1; clone size: many; J gene: TRBJ1-5; D gene: NA; CDR3 protein: CASSLVGATDSNQPQHF; CDR3 DNA: TGCGCCAGCAGCTTGGTAGGAGCGACTGATAGCAATCAGCCCCAGCATTTT
V gene: TRBV19; clone size: NA; J gene: TRBJ1-4; D gene: NA; CDR3 protein: CASSTGVNEKLFF; CDR3 DNA: TGTGCCAGTAGCACGGGTGTTAATGAAAAACTGTTTTTT
V gene: TRBV2; clone size: NA; J gene: TRBJ2-1; D gene: TRBD1; CDR3 protein: CASSGGTGVVQFF; CDR3 DNA: TGTGCCAGCAGTGGGGGGACAGGGGTTGTGCAGTTCTTC
V gene: TRBV12-3/TRBV12-4; clone size: many; J gene: TRBJ2-3; D gene: TRBD2; CDR3 protein: CASSRGLGPSTDTQYF; CDR3 DNA: TGTGCCAGCAGCCGCGGACTAGGCCCTAGCACAGATACGCAGTATTTT
V gene: TRBV3-1; clone size: many; J gene: TRBJ2-1; D gene: NA; CDR3 protein: CASSHRGADEQFF; CDR3 DNA: TGTGCCAGCAGCCACAGGGGGGCGGATGAGCAGTTCTTC
V gene: TRBV24-1; clone size: many; J gene: TRBJ2-1; D gene: TRBD1; CDR3 protein: CATSAGGYNEQFF; CDR3 DNA: TGTGCCACCAGTGCAGGGGGTTACAATGAGCAGTTCTTC
V gene: TRBV7-8; clone size: many; J gene: TRBJ2-5; D gene: NA; CDR3 protein: CASSSPGRQAETQYF; CDR3 DNA: TGTGCCAGCAGCTCCCCGGGACGCCAGGCGGAGACCCAGTACTTC
V gene: TRBV11-2; clone size: many; J gene: TRBJ2-1; D gene: NA; CDR3 protein: CASRRRQVNEQFF; CDR3 DNA: TGTGCCAGCAGGAGGAGACAGGTCAATGAGCAGTTCTTC
V gene: TRBV5-1; clone size: many; J gene: TRBJ2-1; D gene: NA; CDR3 protein: CASSLHNEQFF; CDR3 DNA: TGCGCCAGCAGCTTACACAATGAGCAGTTCTTC
V gene: TRBV20-1; clone size: many; J gene: TRBJ1-2; D gene: NA; CDR3 protein: CSARDLGWPLHSSPSFYGYTF; CDR3 DNA: TGCAGTGCTAGAGATCTAGGGTGGCCACTCCATAGCTCACCCTCCTTCTATGGCTACACCTTC
V gene: TRBV7-2; clone size: NA; J gene: TRBJ2-7; D gene: NA; CDR3 protein: CASSLATSFGEQYF; CDR3 DNA: TGTGCCAGCAGCTTAGCGACTAGTTTCGGAGAGCAGTACTTC
V gene: TRBV20-1; clone size: many; J gene: TRBJ1-4; D gene: NA; CDR3 protein: CSARAWGGNEKLFF; CDR3 DNA: TGCAGTGCTAGGGCGTGGGGCGGTAATGAAAAACTGTTTTTT